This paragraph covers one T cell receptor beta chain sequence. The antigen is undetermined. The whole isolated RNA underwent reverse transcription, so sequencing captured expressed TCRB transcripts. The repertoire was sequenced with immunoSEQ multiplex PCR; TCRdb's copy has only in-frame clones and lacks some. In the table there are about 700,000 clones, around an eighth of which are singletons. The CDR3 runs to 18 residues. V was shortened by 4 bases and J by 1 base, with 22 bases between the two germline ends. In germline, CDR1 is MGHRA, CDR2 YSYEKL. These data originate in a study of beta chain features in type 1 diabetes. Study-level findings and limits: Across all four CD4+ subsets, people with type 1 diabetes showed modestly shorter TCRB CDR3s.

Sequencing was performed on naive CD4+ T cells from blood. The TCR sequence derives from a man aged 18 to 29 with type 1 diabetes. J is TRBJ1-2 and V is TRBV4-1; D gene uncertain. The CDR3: CASSPSSSRDRDNYGYTF. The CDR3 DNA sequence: TGCGCCAGCAGCCCGTCATCCAGTAGGGATCGAGATAACTATGGCTACACCTTC.